Presented here are 24 T cell receptor beta chains from one specimen sequenced in a study of shared clonotypes between healthy human individuals. Method: immunoSEQ multiplex PCR; TCRdb's copy keeps in-frame clones and lacks some. The sample shows about 600,000 clones, roughly 97% of them seen only once. Sequences were obtained from naive CD4+ T cells sorted from blood. Subset given: CD45RA+ positively selected. These receptors were collected from a woman in her thirties in good health.

This chain links TRBV27 with TRBJ2-7; 11 bases agree with TRBD2. Germline-derived CDR1 and CDR2 are MNHEY and SMNVEV (reference sequence). CDR3 size: 15 residues. V lost 8 bases and J lost 2; bases outside the gene matches: 8. The CDR3, as DNA: TGTGCCAGCCGCGGGACTAGCGGAGGGGCCTACGAGCAGTACTTC. It specifies CASRGTSGGAYEQYF.

About this clone itself: Other DNA sequences from this sample encode an identical CDR3 as well. This chain uses TRBV28 with TRBJ2-6, with D unclear. This CDR3 comprises 13 residues. V lost 7 bases and J 1 base, leaving 5 bases between the germline ends. Germline-derived CDR1 and CDR2 are MDHEN and SYDVKM. The CDR3 DNA is TGTGCCAGCACCGATTCTGGGGCCAACGTCCTGACTTTC. Translating it yields CASTDSGANVLTF.

The chain is built from TRBV6-4 and TRBJ2-3; 10 bases map to TRBD2. This CDR3 is built from 16 residues. V dropped 6 bases and J dropped 4; count of bases not matched to a gene: 10. Germline loops: CDR1 MRHNA, CDR2 SNTAGT. The CDR3 coding sequence is TGTGCCAGCAGCCCCCGTAGCGGGAGGTTTTCAGATACGCAGTATTTT. Its protein is CASSPRSGRFSDTQYF.

The chain carries TRBV13 and TRBJ2-2; weak D call: TRBD2 (6 bases). V shed 6 bases and J shed 7 bases, with 21 bases lying between them. The germline V gene encodes CDR1 PRHDT and CDR2 FYEKMQ (reference sequence). This CDR3 is built from 16 residues. The CDR3 region has the DNA TGTGCCAGCAGACCCACCGGGACTTCCATCGGCGGGGAGCTGTTTTTT. Amino acid sequence: CASRPTGTSIGGELFF.

The rearrangement joins TRBV10-1 to TRBJ2-7, with unresolved D. Germline V lookup: CDR1 WNHNN, CDR2 SYGVQD (reference sequence). Trimming shortened V by 2 bases and J by 2 bases, and 7 bases separated the two germline ends. This CDR3 is 13 amino acids long. CDR3 bases: TGCGCCAGCAGTGAGAAGGGAACCTACGAGCAGTACTTC. It codes for CASSEKGTYEQYF.

This chain joins TRBV5-1 and TRBJ1-3, with D perhaps TRBD1 (6 bases). The CDR3 length is 14 residues. The germline V and J ends were trimmed by 3 bases and 1 base, with 8 bases remaining between them. Looked up from germline, CDR1 is SGHRS and CDR2 is YFSETQ. This CDR3 is CASSWGTSGNTIYF. In DNA, the CDR3 is TGCGCCAGCAGCTGGGGGACATCTGGAAACACCATATATTTT.

The CDR3 reads CASSLTSGSPYEQYF. The CDR3 DNA is TGTGCCAGCAGTTTAACTAGCGGGAGTCCCTACGAGCAGTACTTC. The chain couples TRBV28 to TRBJ2-7, with 11 bases matching TRBD2. V shed 2 bases, J shed 2 bases, and the junction held 2 bases outside the gene matches. The germline gives CDR1 MDHEN, CDR2 SYDVKM. The CDR3 runs to 15 residues.

The chain joins TRBV21-1 to TRBJ1-5. TRBV21-1 is an annotated pseudogene. CDR3 length equals 13 residues. The CDR3 nucleotides are TGTGCCAGCAGCTGGGGATTGGATCAGCCCCAGCATTTT. This codes for CASSWGLDQPQHF.

The chain recombines TRBV14 with TRBJ2-5; 7 bases line up with TRBD1. This CDR3 has 15 amino acids. Germline V CDR1 and CDR2: SGHDN, FVKESK. The V gene end was trimmed by 0 bases and the J gene end by 6 bases; junction bases not matched to a gene: 7. CDR3 nucleotides: TGTGCCAGCAGCCAAGATGCAGGGGGTCTACAGACCCAGTACTTC. Translated, it gives CASSQDAGGLQTQYF.

The J gene is TRBJ2-3, the V gene TRBV5-4; D is perhaps TRBD1 (6 bases). Trimming took 4 bases from V and 0 from J, leaving 9 bases between them. This CDR3 comprises 14 residues. Germline values: CDR1 SGHNT, CDR2 YYREEE (reference sequence). The CDR3, as DNA: TGTGCCAGCAGCAACCAGGGGAGCACAGATACGCAGTATTTT. Amino acids: CASSNQGSTDTQYF.

The rearrangement uses TRBV23-1 and TRBJ1-2; tentatively, D is TRBD1 (6 bases). TRBV23-1 is marked as an open reading frame, function uncertain. The V end lost 7 bases, the J end lost 2 bases, and 14 bases lay between the germline ends. CDR3 length: 14 amino acids. In DNA form, the CDR3 reads TGCGCCAGCACTCCCCCGGACAGAAACTATGGCTACACCTTC. It is translated as CASTPPDRNYGYTF.

The chain couples TRBV19 to TRBJ1-1; unclear D gene. Looked up from germline, CDR1 is LNHDA and CDR2 is SQIVND (reference sequence). With 7 bases removed from V and 1 base from J, the gap between germline ends came to 10 bases. The CDR3 spans 13 residues. The CDR3 region is CASKNRTNTEAFF. CDR3 DNA: TGTGCCAGTAAGAACCGAACGAACACTGAAGCTTTCTTT.

This chain links TRBV5-1 with TRBJ1-1, with 9 bases identical to TRBD1. The ends lost 4 bases at V and 5 bases at J; junction bases unmatched: 9. CDR1 and CDR2 from the germline V gene are SGHRS and YFSETQ. The CDR3 length is 15 residues. Here the CDR3 reads CASSHIQGAKTEAFF. The CDR3 DNA reads TGCGCCAGCAGCCACATACAGGGGGCTAAGACTGAAGCTTTCTTT.

This clone turned up a few times. The gene calls are TRBV28 and TRBJ2-2; D may match TRBD1 or TRBD2 (5 bases each). V was pared by 6 bases and J by 4 bases, with 9 bases between. The CDR3 consists of 13 residues. Germline V lookup: CDR1 MDHEN, CDR2 SYDVKM. The CDR3 reads CASRGDGTGELFF. CDR3 nucleotides: TGTGCCAGCAGGGGGGATGGCACCGGGGAGCTGTTTTTT.

J is TRBJ1-1 and V is TRBV27; perhaps TRBD1 as D (5 bases). V shed 7 bases and J shed 0 bases, with 15 bases lying between them. The germline V gene has CDR1 MNHEY and CDR2 SMNVEV (reference sequence). The CDR3 totals 15 residues. This CDR3 reads CASIGAGTLNTEAFF. CDR3 nucleotide sequence: TGTGCCAGCATAGGGGCGGGGACCCTGAACACTGAAGCTTTCTTT.

The sample holds one count of this clone. This sequence joins TRBV19 and TRBJ1-1; no firm D call. Germline V gene data show CDR1 as LNHDA and CDR2 as SQIVND (reference sequence). V dropped 6 bases and J dropped 4 bases, with 18 bases sitting between them. The CDR3 covers 15 residues. For the CDR3, the DNA is TGTGCCAGTAGCCCTGAGAGGGTTAAAGGCACTGAAGCTTTCTTT. Protein sequence: CASSPERVKGTEAFF.

The chain recombines TRBV11-2 with TRBJ2-1; D call uncertain. V was pared by 5 bases and J by 9 bases, with 14 bases between. Germline CDR1 reads SGHAT; CDR2 reads FQNNGV. The CDR3 consists of 13 residues. CDR3 sequence reads: CASSLLGRSEQFF. CDR3 sequence (DNA): TGTGCCAGCAGCCTCCTCGGACGGAGTGAGCAGTTCTTC.

J is TRBJ1-1 and V is TRBV11-2; 8 nucleotides match TRBD1. The germline CDR1 and CDR2 sequences are SGHAT and FQNNGV. The CDR3 is 13 residues long. After removal of 8 bases from V and 4 bases from J, the junction contained 6 bases not matched to a gene. The CDR3 spells CASGGQGVTEAFF. In nucleotides, the CDR3 is TGTGCCAGCGGTGGACAGGGCGTCACTGAAGCTTTCTTT.

The chain carries TRBV7-9 and TRBJ2-7; no clear D gene. Deletions cut 2 bases from V and 6 bases from J, with 8 bases between. The CDR3 has 12 amino acids. Germline V gene sequence: CDR1 SEHNR, CDR2 FQNEAQ (reference sequence). DNA for the CDR3: TGTGCCAGCAGCTTATACCCGAGCGAGCAGTACTTC. Translating it yields CASSLYPSEQYF. The full variable domain, rest sourced from reference TRBV7-9 and TRBJ2-7, is DTGVSQNPRHKITKRGQNVTFRCDPISEHNRLYWYRQTLGQGPEFLTYFQNEAQLEKSRLLSDRFSAERPKGSFSTLEIQRTEQGDSAMYLCASSLYPSEQYFGPGTRLTVT.

This rearrangement joins TRBV5-1 to TRBJ2-5, with TRBD2 matching 11 bases. The J call may be mistaken, given a closer DNA end match to TRBJ2-7. CDR1 SGHRS and CDR2 YFSETQ come from the germline V gene. There are 15 residues in the CDR3. In DNA form, the CDR3 reads TGCGCCAGCAGCTCATATCTAGCGGGAGGCGGCGAGCAGTACTTC. Its protein product is CASSSYLAGGGEQYF.

This clone showed up just once. The chain carries TRBV28 and TRBJ2-3; TRBD2 might be the D (5 bases). The CDR3 totals 15 residues. Trimming removed 3 bases at V and 2 bases at J, with 12 bases between. Germline V gene lookup returns CDR1 MDHEN and CDR2 SYDVKM. The CDR3 DNA follows: TGTGCCAGCAGTTTCTTGAATGGACTCACAGATACGCAGTATTTT. As protein: CASSFLNGLTDTQYF.

Turning to this clone: The final CDR3 position lacks the conserved phenylalanine or tryptophan, pointing to a likely read error. The chain joins TRBV18 to TRBJ1-2; no definite D call. The CDR3 has 13 amino acids. Germline V gene lookup returns CDR1 KGHSH and CDR2 LQKENI. The V and J ends lost 3 bases and 4 bases respectively, with 9 bases between them. The CDR3 reads CASSPGSRYGYTL. Here the CDR3 DNA reads TGTGCCAGCTCACCCGGGTCCCGCTATGGCTACACCCTC.

This chain joins TRBV7-9 and TRBJ2-4; TRBD2 agrees at 8 bases. Germline trimming cut 1 base from V and 1 base from J; bases unmatched to any gene: 12. The germline gives CDR1 SEHNR, CDR2 FQNEAQ (reference sequence). The CDR3 length is 19 residues. CDR3 amino acids: CASSLVLSGSALAKNIQYF. The DNA of the CDR3 is TGTGCCAGCAGCTTAGTATTAAGCGGGAGCGCCCTGGCCAAAAACATTCAGTACTTC.

The J gene is TRBJ2-7, the V gene TRBV19; the match to TRBD2 covers 13 bases. The germline V gene encodes CDR1 LNHDA and CDR2 SQIVND (reference sequence). CDR3 length equals 14 residues. V shed 6 bases, J shed 6 bases, and the junction held 5 bases outside the gene matches. CDR3 protein: CASRRTSGSGEQYF. DNA for the CDR3: TGTGCCAGTAGACGGACTAGCGGGAGTGGCGAGCAGTACTTC.